This TCR beta chain was recorded in a study of blood T cell repertoires in COVID-19. At the level of the study: COVID-19 samples from acute and convalescent phases originated in the United States, Italy and Spain.

Trimming took 5 bases from V and 5 from J, leaving 18 bases between them. The germline CDR1 and CDR2 sequences are MNHEY and SVGAGI. The CDR3 has 15 residues. Participant-reported clinical history was the basis for cohort assignment. Recovered participants had two consecutive negative NP/OP PCR tests, healthcare professional clearance, or symptom resolution. The assay was immunoSEQ multiplex PCR, and TCRdb's table has in-frame clones only and misses some. The sample yields approximately 240,000 clones, over 80% seen once. The rearrangement links TRBV6-5 to TRBJ2-5, with D perhaps matching TRBD2 (5 bases). This TCR came from a woman aged 18-29 years who had recovered from COVID-19. Source material: PBMCs or T cells enriched from blood (not recorded which). The CDR3 DNA is TGTGCCAGCAGTCTACGGAGGACGAGGATGGAGACCCAGTACTTC. This translates into CASSLRRTRMETQYF.